The 11 T cell receptor beta chains reported below all come from one sample, sequenced in a study of blood T cells in healthy people across ages (dated by TCRdb to between 2014 and 2017). To prepare the library, 5' RACE was applied. TCRdb lists the instrument as Illumina HiSeq 2500. A second about 7 to 11 cycle PCR used a sample-barcoded 5' primer and a J-beta primer mix. TCRdb trimmed the raw reads at Q25, called clones with MiXCR and kept productive beta chains. CDR3 protein sequences are deduplicated, and each keeps its most common genes and DNA. This sample is represented by about 970,000 distinct CDR3 sequences; about 51% of them were singletons. Around 21% of the sample rests with the top ten. Sequences were obtained from blood. The receptor set was obtained from a woman aged 60 to 75 in good health.

V and J are TRBV18 and TRBJ1-6; a weak D match, TRBD1 (6 bases). This CDR3 contains 14 residues. V lost 3 bases to trimming and J lost 9 bases, with 12 bases between them. Germline V lookup: CDR1 KGHSH, CDR2 LQKENI. Here the CDR3 reads CASSPTTGISPLHF. As DNA, the CDR3 is TGTGCCAGCTCACCCACTACAGGGATTTCACCCCTCCACTTT.

V and J are TRBV15 and TRBJ2-3, with 13 bases identical to TRBD2. CDR1 LNHNV and CDR2 YYDKDF come from the germline V gene (reference sequence). The CDR3 runs 18 residues. V lost 5 bases to trimming and J lost 6 bases; unmatched junction nucleotides: 14. The CDR3 loop reads CATSGQRKGLAGLDTQYF. As DNA, the CDR3 is TGTGCCACCAGCGGGCAAAGGAAGGGACTAGCGGGATTGGATACGCAGTATTTT.

This rearrangement joins TRBV7-2 to TRBJ2-1; a possible D gene is TRBD2 (5 bases). The J call is uncertain, as TRBJ2-7 better fits the DNA end. The CDR3 spans 16 residues. Germline V gene data show CDR1 as SGHTA and CDR2 as FQGNSA. CDR3 in DNA: TGTGCCAGCAGCCAAAAACATGTGACTACCTACAATGAGCAGTACTTC. It specifies CASSQKHVTTYNEQYF.

This clonotype was counted only a few times. V usage is TRBV18 and J usage is TRBJ2-5; no firm D call. V lost 6 bases and J 11 bases, leaving 22 bases between the germline ends. The CDR3 is 14 residues long. CDR1 and CDR2 from the germline V gene are KGHSH and LQKENI. The CDR3 coding sequence is TGTGCCAGCTCCCTTGTGGTATCAGGCAATGAGCAGTACTTC. It codes for CASSLVVSGNEQYF.

CDR3 protein: CASSLSSRDRGRNQETQYF. The CDR3 nucleotides are TGTGCCAGCAGTTTATCGTCTAGGGACAGGGGTAGAAACCAAGAGACCCAGTACTTC. V usage is TRBV27 and J usage is TRBJ2-5, with TRBD1 matching 10 bases. Losses at the gene ends were 0 bases for V and 0 bases for J; bases not matched to a gene: 10. Germline loops: CDR1 MNHEY, CDR2 SMNVEV (reference sequence). The CDR3 extends over 19 amino acids.

The genes are TRBV7-2 and TRBJ1-1; D gene unclear. Per the germline V gene, CDR1 is SGHTA and CDR2 is FQGNSA. Trimming took off 0 bases at V and 4 bases at J, with 6 bases between the two ends. There are 13 residues in the CDR3. The CDR3: CASSLAYVTEAFF. Here the CDR3 DNA reads TGTGCCAGCAGCTTAGCGTACGTCACTGAAGCTTTCTTT.

The V gene is TRBV2, the J gene TRBJ1-5, with D uncertain. The CDR3 extends over 13 amino acids. Per germline, CDR1 SNHLY and CDR2 FYNNEI. Trimming stripped 7 bases from V and 2 bases from J, with 9 bases between. CDR3 DNA: TGTGCCAGCACGTTTTCTGGCAATCAGCCCCAGCATTTT. Its protein is CASTFSGNQPQHF. Combining the CDR3 with reference TRBV2 and TRBJ1-5 gives the whole variable domain EPEVTQTPSHQVTQMGQEVILRCVPISNHLYFYWYRQILGQKVEFLVSFYNNEISEKSEIFDDQFSVERPDGSNFTLKIRSTKLEDSAMYFCASTFSGNQPQHFGDGTRLSIL.

The CDR3 loop reads CASSKGAGGEQETQYF. For the CDR3, the DNA is TGTGCCAGCAGCAAGGGAGCGGGAGGTGAACAAGAGACCCAGTACTTC. The V and J genes are TRBV9 and TRBJ2-5, with 9 bases that match TRBD2. There are 16 residues in the CDR3. The ends lost 4 bases at V and 2 bases at J; junction bases unmatched: 9. Germline assignment: CDR1 SGDLS and CDR2 YYNGEE.

The chain is built from TRBV29-1 and TRBJ2-1; 7 bases align to TRBD1. Trimming cost V 5 bases and J 4 bases; bases outside gene matches: 2. The CDR3 consists of 12 residues. CDR1 SQVTM and CDR2 ANQGSEA come from the germline V gene. CDR3 amino acids: CSVTGQYNEQFF. In nucleotides, the CDR3 is TGCAGCGTTACGGGACAGTACAATGAGCAGTTCTTC.

The rearrangement links TRBV4-2 to TRBJ2-1, with 11 bases matching TRBD2. This CDR3 is built from 16 residues. Germline V CDR1 and CDR2: LGHNA, YNFKEQ. V shed 4 bases and J 8 bases; nucleotides not matched to a gene: 10. The CDR3 coding sequence is TGTGCCAGCAGCCCTCAGGCTAGCGGGAGGCGGGATGAGCAGTTCTTC. It encodes CASSPQASGRRDEQFF.

The J gene is TRBJ2-1, the V gene TRBV12-3 or TRBV12-4; D unclear. The ends were cut back, 3 bases at V and 6 bases at J, with 9 bases in the middle. The CDR3 covers 13 residues. CDR3 region: CASSLAVPNEQFF. For the CDR3, the DNA is TGTGCCAGCAGTTTGGCAGTTCCCAATGAGCAGTTCTTC.